This T cell receptor (beta chain) was sequenced for a study of T-cell reconstitution after alpha-beta-depleted transplantation in children. A TCRbeta library incorporating unique molecular identifiers was prepared. TCRdb reprocessed the PCR reads via MiXCR and lists one record per CDR3 protein. This table holds fewer than 400,000 distinct CDR3 sequences, around 25% found once. V was pared by 4 bases and J by 3 bases, with 7 bases of the junction left unmatched. The CDR3 runs to 15 residues. The germline V gene encodes CDR1 SGHAT and CDR2 FQNNGV. This clonotype was detected only a few times. Its antigen is not known. Study-wide findings and caveats: Several patients had high TCRbeta diversity at day 60; it came from surviving recipient T cells and thymic progenitors. It was newly produced T cells that mostly accounted for T-cell counts and diversity one year after transplant. Several hundred expanded graft clones reportedly were the source of alpha-beta T cells about two months after transplant.

The sample in question was PBMCs, mostly from graft donor cells, obtained 180 days after TCRalphabeta/CD19-depleted stem cell transplant. The rearrangement links TRBV11-2 to TRBJ1-1, with 8 bases fitting TRBD1. The receptor's source is a male patient younger than 18 who had a stem cell transplant for acute lymphoblastic leukemia, so the T cells may come from the graft donor. The CDR3 DNA follows: TGTGCCAGCAGCTGGGAGGGGACAGGCTACACTGAAGCTTTCTTT. Protein product: CASSWEGTGYTEAFF.